The T cell receptor beta chain described here comes from a study of shared clonotypes between healthy human individuals. Study as a whole: Used for every donor were three CD4 naive, three CD4 memory, two CD8 naive and one CD8 memory plate. Study conclusions and caveats: Generally, estimated richness proved larger in naive subsets than it did in memory subsets.

Produced via immunoSEQ multiplex PCR; TCRdb's table is partial and in-frame only. This sample yields over a million clones, of which approximately 76% are seen a single time; less than 1.5% belongs to the top ten. Details on this clone: Its specificity is unknown. Other DNA sequences in this specimen translate into the identical CDR3.

V dropped 1 base and J dropped 4; count of bases not matched to a gene: 0. CDR1 is GTSNPN and CDR2 is SVGIG in the germline V gene (reference sequence). The CDR3 loop spans 13 amino acids. The TCR comes from a man between 18 and 35 years old in good health. Material for sequencing was memory CD4+ T cells sorted from blood. Subset described: CD45RA-negative fraction. This chain joins TRBV30 and TRBJ1-4, with 7 bases lining up with TRBD1. DNA for the CDR3: TGTGCCTGGAGTGGGGACAGTAATGAAAAACTGTTTTTT. It encodes CAWSGDSNEKLFF.